In its sample, the clone carrying this TCR beta chain was seen a few times. What it binds is unknown. This specimen belongs to a study of blood T cells in healthy people across ages. Study conclusions and caveats: The fall in TCR beta diversity per million T cells was roughly linear with age. The long-lived group displayed more naive CD4+ cells, plus higher diversity, than the aged donors did.

A second about 7 to 12 cycle PCR used barcoded and J-beta primers. Each cDNA molecule received a tag from a template-switch adaptor that had 12 random nucleotides. Using its own MiXCR run on the 5' RACE reads, TCRdb lists one record per CDR3 protein. The data contain about 930,000 distinct CDR3 sequences, under 35% of them singletons. Between the trimmed V and J ends, which lost 1 base and 5 bases, there was a span of 8 bases. The CDR3 runs to 13 residues. This same sample was also part of a study on T cells of mothers and their children.

The genes are TRBV12-3 or TRBV12-4 and TRBJ1-2, with D possibly being TRBD1 (5 bases). Sample: blood. The clonotype was recovered from a woman between 40 and 55 years old in good health. The CDR3 is CASSLGTPYGYTF. The CDR3 DNA reads as TGTGCCAGCAGTTTAGGGACACCATATGGCTACACCTTC.